A selection of T cell receptor beta chains follows, all from one sample in a study of cytomegalovirus exposure and HLA in healthy donors. Sequencing used immunoSEQ multiplex PCR; TCRdb keeps in-frame clones, though not all of them. The table lists approximately 150,000 clones, about 64% of them singletons. Sequences were obtained from PBMCs. These receptors all stem from a man aged 50 to 59 in good health and CMV-seronegative. Both conserved end residues are trimmed from each CDR3.

J gene,V gene,CDR3 protein
TRBJ1-2,TRBV7-8,ASSTTGSGYT
TRBJ1-3,TRBV9,ASSELGSGTGNTIY
TRBJ2-7,TRBV7-2,ASSLAERGPYEQY
TRBJ1-3,TRBV6-6,ASIPGGRYTIY
TRBJ1-2,TRBV6-1,ASSEAHPRMNGNGYT
TRBJ1-2,TRBV18,ASSPDRQRVAYGYT
TRBJ1-6,TRBV5-1,ASSLAGLAGGGYNSPLH
TRBJ2-1,TRBV14,ASSQRRGYNEQF
TRBJ1-5,TRBV7-2,ASSLGGQPQH
TRBJ2-1,TRBV7-8,ASSPRTSGGVYNEQF